This TCR beta chain was obtained from a study of CD8 T cells in ankylosing spondylitis. Using its own MiXCR run on the 5' RACE reads, TCRdb lists one record per CDR3 protein. The top ten clones hold approximately 13% of a sample with some 140,000 distinct CDR3 sequences, 6% to 8% of them seen once. V dropped 5 bases and J dropped 3; count of bases not matched to a gene: 5. The CDR3 runs to 13 residues. Germline V gene sequence: CDR1 DFQATT, CDR2 SNEGSKA (reference sequence). This clonotype occurred many times. What it binds is unknown. Study conclusions and caveats: Some of the motif variants had earlier been found in reactive arthritis patients' fluid and blood. Seemingly characteristic of ankylosing spondylitis blood was a TCR beta motif consisting of eight highly homologous variants.

The source of this sequence is a female donor with ankylosing spondylitis or in good health (not recorded which). Sequencing was carried out using blood, either unsorted or a sorted T cell fraction (not recorded which). The chain combines TRBV20-1 with TRBJ2-5; TRBD1 matches at 8 bases. The CDR3 loop is CSAGGTGKETQYF. CDR3 DNA: TGCAGTGCTGGGGGGACAGGAAAAGAGACCCAGTACTTC.